This T cell receptor beta chain was found in a study of T-cell reconstitution after alpha-beta-depleted transplantation in children. Findings and limits, study-wide: After one year, T-cell counts and TCRbeta diversity mostly came from new T cells. Reports say that about two months after transplant, the alpha-beta T cells came out of several hundred graft clones that had expanded. It was surviving recipient T cells and thymic progenitors that gave some patients high TCRbeta diversity at day 60.

Researchers prepared the TCRbeta library using unique molecular identifiers, the study reports. TCRdb fed the PCR reads into MiXCR, producing one record per CDR3 protein. The sample includes 110,000 or so distinct CDR3 sequences, 5% to 7% of them seen just once. This clonotype was seen ten or more times. The antigen is not known. V dropped 1 base and J dropped 4; count of bases not matched to a gene: 6. Germline V lookup: CDR1 SEHNR, CDR2 FQNEAQ (reference sequence). The CDR3 spans 15 residues. The receptor's source is a male patient aged 2-15 years who had a stem cell transplant for acute lymphoblastic leukemia, so the T cells may come from the graft donor. This chain joins TRBV7-9 and TRBJ2-7; 8 nucleotides agree with TRBD2. The sequenced sample was PBMCs, mostly from graft donor cells, obtained 360 days after TCRalphabeta/CD19-depleted stem cell transplant. Here the CDR3 DNA reads TGTGCCAGCAGCTTAGAGGTAGCGGGGTCTTACGAGCAGTACTTC. This translates into CASSLEVAGSYEQYF.